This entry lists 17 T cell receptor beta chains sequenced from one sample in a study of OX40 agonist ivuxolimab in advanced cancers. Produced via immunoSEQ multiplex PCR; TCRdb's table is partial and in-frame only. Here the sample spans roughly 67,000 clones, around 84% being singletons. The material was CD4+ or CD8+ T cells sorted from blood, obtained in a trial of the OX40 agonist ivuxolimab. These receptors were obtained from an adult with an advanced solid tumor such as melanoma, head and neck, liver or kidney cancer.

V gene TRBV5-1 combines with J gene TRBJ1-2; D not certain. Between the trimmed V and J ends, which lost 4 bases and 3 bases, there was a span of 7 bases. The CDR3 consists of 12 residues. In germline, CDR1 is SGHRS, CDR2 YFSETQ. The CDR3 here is CASSLTDYGYTF. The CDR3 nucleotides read TGCGCCAGCAGCCTGACCGACTATGGCTACACCTTC. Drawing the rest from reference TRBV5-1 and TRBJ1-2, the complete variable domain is KAGVTQTPRYLIKTRGQQVTLSCSPISGHRSVSWYQQTPGQGLQFLFEYFSETQRNKGNFPGRFSGRQFSNSRSEMNVSTLELGDSALYLCASSLTDYGYTFGSGTRLTVV.

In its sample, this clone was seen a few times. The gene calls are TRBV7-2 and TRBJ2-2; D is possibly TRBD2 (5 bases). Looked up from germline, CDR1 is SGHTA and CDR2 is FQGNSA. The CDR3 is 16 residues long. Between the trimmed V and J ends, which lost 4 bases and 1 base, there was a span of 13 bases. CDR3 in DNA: TGTGCCAGCAGCTCCTCTGAAGGGAGGAACACCGGGGAGCTGTTTTTT. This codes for CASSSSEGRNTGELFF.

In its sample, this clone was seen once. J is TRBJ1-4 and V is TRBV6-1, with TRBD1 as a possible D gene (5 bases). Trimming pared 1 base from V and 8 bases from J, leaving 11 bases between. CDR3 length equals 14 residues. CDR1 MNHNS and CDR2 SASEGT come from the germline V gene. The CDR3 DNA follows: TGTGCCAGCAGTGAAGGCAGGGTCGGCGAAAAACTGTTTTTT. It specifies CASSEGRVGEKLFF.

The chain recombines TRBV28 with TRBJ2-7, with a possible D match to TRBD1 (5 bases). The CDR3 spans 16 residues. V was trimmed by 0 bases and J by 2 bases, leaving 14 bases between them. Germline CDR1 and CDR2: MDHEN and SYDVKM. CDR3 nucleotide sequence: TGTGCCAGCAGTTTATGGGGGCTAGGGCCCCCCTACGAGCAGTACTTC. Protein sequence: CASSLWGLGPPYEQYF.

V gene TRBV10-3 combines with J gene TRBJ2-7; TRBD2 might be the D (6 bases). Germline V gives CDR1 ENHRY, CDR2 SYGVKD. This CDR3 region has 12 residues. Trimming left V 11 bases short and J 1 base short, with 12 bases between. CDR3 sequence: CAGGTTSYEQYF. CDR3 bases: TGTGCCGGGGGGACGACATCCTACGAGCAGTACTTC.

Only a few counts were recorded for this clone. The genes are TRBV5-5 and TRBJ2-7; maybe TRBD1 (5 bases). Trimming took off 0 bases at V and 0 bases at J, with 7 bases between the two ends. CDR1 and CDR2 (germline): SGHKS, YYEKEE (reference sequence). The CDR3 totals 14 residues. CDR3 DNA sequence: TGTGCCAGCAGCTTGGTCGACAGCTCCTACGAGCAGTACTTC. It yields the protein CASSLVDSSYEQYF.

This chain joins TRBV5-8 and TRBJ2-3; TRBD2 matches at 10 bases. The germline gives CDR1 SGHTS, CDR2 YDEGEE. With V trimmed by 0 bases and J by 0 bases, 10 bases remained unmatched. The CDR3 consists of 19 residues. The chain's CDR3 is CASSLEPSGSDSSTDTQYF. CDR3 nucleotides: TGTGCCAGCAGCTTGGAACCTAGCGGGAGCGACTCTAGCACAGATACGCAGTATTTT.

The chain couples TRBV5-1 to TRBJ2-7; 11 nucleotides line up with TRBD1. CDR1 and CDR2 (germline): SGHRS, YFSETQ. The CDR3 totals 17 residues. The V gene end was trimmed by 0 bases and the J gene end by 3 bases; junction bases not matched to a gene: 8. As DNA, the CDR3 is TGCGCCAGCAGCTTGGAAGTTTTGGGACAGGGGGTCTACGAGCAGTACTTC. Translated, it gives CASSLEVLGQGVYEQYF. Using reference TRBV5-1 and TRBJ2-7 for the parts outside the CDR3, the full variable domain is KAGVTQTPRYLIKTRGQQVTLSCSPISGHRSVSWYQQTPGQGLQFLFEYFSETQRNKGNFPGRFSGRQFSNSRSEMNVSTLELGDSALYLCASSLEVLGQGVYEQYFGPGTRLTVT.

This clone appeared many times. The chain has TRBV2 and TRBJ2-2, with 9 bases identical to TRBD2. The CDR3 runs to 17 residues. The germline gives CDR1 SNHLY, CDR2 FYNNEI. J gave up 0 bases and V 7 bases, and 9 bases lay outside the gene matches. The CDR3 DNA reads TGTGCCAGCAACTTGGATAGCGGGAGATCGAACACCGGGGAGCTGTTTTTT. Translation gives CASNLDSGRSNTGELFF.

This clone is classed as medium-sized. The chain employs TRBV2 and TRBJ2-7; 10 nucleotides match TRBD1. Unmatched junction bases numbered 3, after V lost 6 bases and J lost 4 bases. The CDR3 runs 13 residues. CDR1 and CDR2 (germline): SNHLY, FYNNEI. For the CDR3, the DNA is TGTGCCAGCAGGGAGGACAGGGGGTACGAGCAGTACTTC. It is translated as CASREDRGYEQYF.

CDR3 sequence reads: CASSYSTGSYEQYF. For the CDR3, the DNA is TGTGCCAGCAGCTACTCGACAGGATCCTACGAGCAGTACTTC. The genes are TRBV7-2 and TRBJ2-7; D might be TRBD1 (6 bases). Trimming cost V 4 bases and J 1 base, with 11 bases left between them. In germline, CDR1 is SGHTA, CDR2 FQGNSA. CDR3 size: 14 residues.

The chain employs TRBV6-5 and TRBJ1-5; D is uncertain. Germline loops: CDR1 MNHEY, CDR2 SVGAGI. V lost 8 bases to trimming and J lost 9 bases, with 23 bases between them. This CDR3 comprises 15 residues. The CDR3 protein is CASGSSSGTAGPQHF. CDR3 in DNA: TGTGCCAGCGGCTCCTCCTCGGGAACCGCGGGGCCCCAGCATTTT.

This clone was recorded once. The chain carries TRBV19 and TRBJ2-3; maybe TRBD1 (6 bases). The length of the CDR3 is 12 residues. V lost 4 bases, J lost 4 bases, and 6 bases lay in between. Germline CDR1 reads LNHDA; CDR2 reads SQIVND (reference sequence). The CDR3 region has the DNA TGTGCCAGTAGTACAGGGGCAGATACGCAGTATTTT. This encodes CASSTGADTQYF.

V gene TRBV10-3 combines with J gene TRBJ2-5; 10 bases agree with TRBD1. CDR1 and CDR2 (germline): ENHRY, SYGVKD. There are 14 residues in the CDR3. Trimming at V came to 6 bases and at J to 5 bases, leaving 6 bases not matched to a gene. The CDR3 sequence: CAIRPGTGVETQYF. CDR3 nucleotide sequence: TGTGCCATCAGACCCGGGACAGGGGTCGAGACCCAGTACTTC.

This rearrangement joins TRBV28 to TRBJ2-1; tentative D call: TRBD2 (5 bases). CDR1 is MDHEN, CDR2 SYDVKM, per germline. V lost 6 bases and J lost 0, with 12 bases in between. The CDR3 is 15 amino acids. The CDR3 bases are TGTGCCAGCAGCCGCACTGGGAGCTCCTACAATGAGCAGTTCTTC. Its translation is CASSRTGSSYNEQFF.

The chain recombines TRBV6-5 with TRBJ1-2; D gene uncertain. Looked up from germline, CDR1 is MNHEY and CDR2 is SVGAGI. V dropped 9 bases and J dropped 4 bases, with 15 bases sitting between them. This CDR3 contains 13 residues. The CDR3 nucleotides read TGTGCCAGTAACATGGACGCAATCTATGGCTACACCTTC. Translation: CASNMDAIYGYTF.

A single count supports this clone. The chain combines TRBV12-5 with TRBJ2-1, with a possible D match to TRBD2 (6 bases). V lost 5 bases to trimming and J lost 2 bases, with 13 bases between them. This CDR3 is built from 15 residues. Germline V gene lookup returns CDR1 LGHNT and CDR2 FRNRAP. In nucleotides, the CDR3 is TGTGCTAGTGGTCCAGGGACTCTAACCTACAATGAGCAGTTCTTC. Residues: CASGPGTLTYNEQFF. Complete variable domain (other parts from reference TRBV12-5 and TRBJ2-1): DARVTQTPRHKVTEMGQEVTMRCQPILGHNTVFWYRQTMMQGLELLAYFRNRAPLDDSGMPKDRFSAEMPDATLATLKIQPSEPRDSAVYFCASGPGTLTYNEQFFGPGTRLTVL.